These 28 T cell receptor beta chains were sequenced from one sample in a study of a mutant IDH1 vaccine in newly diagnosed glioma. These receptors' targets are unknown. Time point denoted: week 5, during vaccination. A 20-mer mutant IDH1 peptide at 300 ug was injected subcutaneously with topical imiquimod. The method was immunoSEQ multiplex PCR; TCRdb's version includes in-frame clones alone and lacks a portion of them. The table shows 25,000 or so clones, with roughly 84% occurring only once. The sample in question was PBMCs, obtained from a glioma patient whose treatment included an IDH1 peptide vaccine. Every receptor here comes from a man aged 40-49 years with glioma. Some clones in this sample may be carry-over from other donors' samples.

In this sample, this clone turned up once. The chain joins TRBV29-1 to TRBJ1-3; 9 positions agree with TRBD1. The CDR3 runs 14 residues. With V trimmed by 7 bases and J by 4 bases, 8 bases remained unmatched. Germline CDR1 SQVTM, CDR2 ANQGSEA. The CDR3 bases are TGCAGCGCTCGGGACAGGGCTGGAGGAAACACCATATATTTT. Protein sequence: CSARDRAGGNTIYF.

The genes are TRBV30 and TRBJ2-1; 10 bases are shared with TRBD2. The CDR3 is 15 amino acids. J gave up 8 bases and V 5 bases, and 12 bases lay outside the gene matches. CDR1 and CDR2 (germline): GTSNPN, SVGIG (reference sequence). The CDR3 nucleotides are TGTGCCTGGGGACTAAATAGCGGGGGGCCAGATGAGCAGTTCTTC. Protein product: CAWGLNSGGPDEQFF.

This clone was seen only a few times. The V call is TRBV2, the J call TRBJ1-5; D might be TRBD1 (5 bases). Trimming left V 0 bases short and J 6 bases short, with 15 bases between. The germline gives CDR1 SNHLY, CDR2 FYNNEI. CDR3 size: 16 residues. The CDR3 region is CASSEAPGWEIQPQHF. CDR3 DNA sequence: TGTGCCAGCAGTGAAGCCCCAGGGTGGGAGATTCAGCCCCAGCATTTT.

The J gene is TRBJ1-4, the V gene TRBV11-2, with D unresolved. V lost 5 bases, J lost 8 bases, and 9 bases lay in between. Per the germline V gene, CDR1 is SGHAT and CDR2 is FQNNGV. The CDR3 contains 12 residues. This CDR3 reads CASSPLSEKLFF. The CDR3 bases are TGTGCCAGCAGCCCGCTTTCGGAAAAACTGTTTTTT.

The chain joins TRBV11-2 to TRBJ1-1; 8 bases are a match to TRBD1. V lost 4 bases to trimming and J lost 3 bases; unmatched junction nucleotides: 4. The germline CDR1 and CDR2 sequences are SGHAT and FQNNGV. The CDR3 extends over 14 amino acids. The CDR3 spells CASSSGQGDTEAFF. CDR3 in DNA: TGTGCCAGCAGCTCCGGACAGGGCGACACTGAAGCTTTCTTT.

The rearrangement links TRBV19 to TRBJ1-1; D perhaps matches TRBD1 (6 bases). The length of the CDR3 is 15 residues. The germline CDR1 and CDR2 sequences are LNHDA and SQIVND (reference sequence). Trimming left V 5 bases short and J 0 bases short, with 13 bases between. In DNA, the CDR3 is TGTGCCAGTAGTGTCTGGACAGCGATGAACACTGAAGCTTTCTTT. Translation gives CASSVWTAMNTEAFF.

In DNA, the CDR3 is TGCGCCAGCAGCAGGTTCGGGGGGCCTAGCACAGATACGCAGTATTTT. It specifies CASSRFGGPSTDTQYF. The chain recombines TRBV5-1 with TRBJ2-3; perhaps TRBD2 as D (7 bases). The CDR3 has 16 residues. Trimming pared 4 bases from V and 0 bases from J, leaving 15 bases between. Germline CDR1 and CDR2: SGHRS and YFSETQ.

The chain employs TRBV2 and TRBJ2-3; the D gene is possibly TRBD2 (6 bases). CDR1 and CDR2 from the germline V gene are SNHLY and FYNNEI. This CDR3 has 14 amino acids. V gave up 7 bases and J gave up 2 bases, with 13 bases separating them. This chain's CDR3 is CASKVAVITDTQYF. The CDR3 DNA follows: TGTGCCAGCAAGGTAGCGGTAATCACAGATACGCAGTATTTT.

This clone was counted only a few times. The gene calls are TRBV6-4 and TRBJ1-1; D unclear. Germline V gives CDR1 MRHNA, CDR2 SNTAGT. With 2 bases removed from V and 1 base from J, the gap between germline ends came to 5 bases. The CDR3 contains 13 residues. As DNA, the CDR3 is TGTGCCAGCAGTGACAGGGCGAACACTGAAGCTTTCTTT. This sequence encodes CASSDRANTEAFF.

The chain joins TRBV5-5 to TRBJ1-6; D is uncertain. The CDR3 is 15 amino acids. V lost 1 base and J 10 bases, leaving 15 bases between the germline ends. Germline V gene data show CDR1 as SGHKS and CDR2 as YYEKEE (reference sequence). As DNA, the CDR3 is TGTGCCAGCAGCTTGTCCGAGGGTAGTCTATCACCCCTCCACTTT. This sequence encodes CASSLSEGSLSPLHF.

The V gene is TRBV10-2, the J gene TRBJ2-3; D perhaps matches TRBD1 (5 bases). CDR1 and CDR2 (germline): WSHSY, SAAADI. V gave up 1 base and J gave up 4 bases, with 15 bases separating them. The CDR3 contains 16 residues. CDR3 protein: CASSELRGRKADTQYF. The CDR3 DNA sequence: TGCGCCAGCAGTGAGTTAAGGGGTAGGAAAGCAGATACGCAGTATTTT.

The CDR3 reads CASRSIKTLGYTF. As DNA, the CDR3 is TGTGCCAGCAGGTCCATAAAGACACTCGGCTACACCTTC. This rearrangement joins TRBV6-1 to TRBJ1-2; D unclear. Germline V lookup: CDR1 MNHNS, CDR2 SASEGT. The CDR3 is 13 residues long. V shed 6 bases and J shed 8 bases, with 16 bases lying between them.

This clone was counted between two and nine times. The V gene is TRBV2, the J gene TRBJ2-3, with D tentatively TRBD2 (7 bases). Per germline, CDR1 SNHLY and CDR2 FYNNEI. The length of the CDR3 is 15 residues. V gave up 8 bases and J gave up 3 bases, with 18 bases separating them. The CDR3: CASGGGGFGTDTQYF. In DNA form, the CDR3 reads TGTGCCAGCGGAGGGGGGGGCTTTGGAACAGATACGCAGTATTTT.

The CDR3 sequence is CASSQEGSGPPGDTQYF. In DNA, the CDR3 is TGCGCCAGCAGCCAAGAGGGTAGCGGGCCTCCCGGAGATACGCAGTATTTT. V and J are TRBV4-1 and TRBJ2-3; 7 bases line up with TRBD2. Germline trimming cut 0 bases from V and 5 bases from J; bases unmatched to any gene: 11. Germline V CDR1 and CDR2: MGHRA, YSYEKL. This CDR3 region has 17 residues.

CDR3 coding DNA: TGTGCCAGCAGCTTCGGGGTCGGCGATAATTCACCCCTCCACTTT. Its protein is CASSFGVGDNSPLHF. The chain combines TRBV7-9 with TRBJ1-6; D is undetermined. The CDR3 sequence is 15 residues long. Germline CDR1 SEHNR, CDR2 FQNEAQ (reference sequence). The V gene lost 3 bases and the J gene lost 5 bases, with 11 bases spanning the gap.

The chain couples TRBV7-2 to TRBJ1-1, with TRBD1 matching over 8 bases. The CDR3 loop spans 15 amino acids. J lost 4 bases, V lost 4 bases, and 8 bases had no gene match. CDR1 is SGHTA and CDR2 is FQGNSA in the germline V gene. This CDR3 reads CASSYGTGWGTEAFF. DNA for the CDR3: TGTGCCAGCAGCTATGGGACAGGATGGGGCACTGAAGCTTTCTTT.

The V gene is TRBV6-6, the J gene TRBJ1-1; D might be TRBD1 (5 bases). The CDR3 spans 12 residues. Germline CDR1 is MNHNY and CDR2 is SVGAGI (reference sequence). The V gene lost 5 bases and the J gene lost 7 bases, with 11 bases spanning the gap. The CDR3, as DNA: TGTGCCAGCAGTAGACAGCTACATGAAGCTTTCTTT. This gives the protein CASSRQLHEAFF.

The chain joins TRBV11-2 to TRBJ1-6; a weak D match, TRBD1 (5 bases). Germline lookup yields CDR1 SGHAT and CDR2 FQNNGV. V lost 6 bases and J lost 6, with 12 bases in between. CDR3 length: 14 amino acids. This chain's CDR3 is CASSTGTGNSPLHF. As DNA, the CDR3 is TGTGCCAGCAGTACCGGGACGGGTAATTCACCCCTCCACTTT. The whole variable domain, filled in from reference TRBV11-2 and TRBJ1-6, reads EAGVAQSPRYKIIEKRQSVAFWCNPISGHATLYWYQQILGQGPKLLIQFQNNGVVDDSQLPKDRFSAERLKGVDSTLKIQPAKLEDSAVYLCASSTGTGNSPLHFGNGTRLTVT.

The V call is TRBV9, the J call TRBJ1-1; 7 bases align to TRBD1. The CDR3 has 13 amino acids. The trim removed 1 base at V and 5 bases at J, leaving 2 bases unmatched. From germline, CDR1 is SGDLS and CDR2 YYNGEE. This chain's CDR3 is CASSVMGQTEAFF. DNA for the CDR3: TGTGCCAGCAGCGTAATGGGACAGACTGAAGCTTTCTTT.

The chain joins TRBV5-4 to TRBJ2-1, with 10 bases aligning to TRBD2. Per the germline V gene, CDR1 is SGHNT and CDR2 is YYREEE (reference sequence). V shed 7 bases, J shed 2 bases, and the junction held 6 bases outside the gene matches. The CDR3 is 15 amino acids. Here the CDR3 DNA reads TGTGCCAGCGGTGGGCTAGCGGGGGCCTACAATGAGCAGTTCTTC. Its translation: CASGGLAGAYNEQFF.

The gene calls are TRBV7-8 and TRBJ2-2; TRBD2 is a possible D gene (6 bases). The V end lost 2 bases, the J end lost 6 bases, and 16 bases lay between the germline ends. CDR3 size: 16 residues. Per the germline V gene, CDR1 is SGHVS and CDR2 is FQNEAQ. The DNA of the CDR3 is TGTGCCAGCAGCTTATCGGCGGGGCCATGGGCCGGGGAGCTGTTTTTT. It encodes CASSLSAGPWAGELFF.

This clone was seen more than once but under ten times. The chain carries TRBV5-8 and TRBJ1-5; D is ambiguous. The CDR3 is made up of 15 amino acids. V was clipped by 1 base and J by 5 bases, with 13 bases between them. Germline-derived CDR1 and CDR2 are SGHTS and YDEGEE. The CDR3: CASSLWGGADQPQHF. CDR3 bases: TGTGCCAGCAGCTTGTGGGGAGGCGCGGATCAGCCCCAGCATTTT.

The chain combines TRBV4-1 with TRBJ1-2; 8 bases line up with TRBD1. This CDR3 is built from 15 residues. Looked up from germline, CDR1 is MGHRA and CDR2 is YSYEKL. V shed 5 bases, J shed 4 bases, and the junction held 9 bases outside the gene matches. The CDR3 is CASSDRGLNFYGYTF. Here the CDR3 DNA reads TGCGCCAGCAGCGACAGGGGTCTAAACTTCTATGGCTACACCTTC.

The rearrangement joins TRBV18 to TRBJ1-1, with 7 nucleotides matching TRBD1. Germline V gene sequence: CDR1 KGHSH, CDR2 LQKENI. The J segment lost 11 bases and the V segment lost 4 bases, leaving 10 bases of the junction unmatched. The CDR3 consists of 13 residues. CDR3 sequence: CASSHTSGTVAFF. The CDR3 nucleotides are TGTGCCAGCTCACACACTTCCGGGACAGTGGCTTTCTTT.

The genes are TRBV6-5 and TRBJ1-4; 7 bases are a match to TRBD1. J lost 7 bases, V lost 5 bases, and 10 bases had no gene match. Germline assignment: CDR1 MNHEY and CDR2 SVGAGI. This CDR3 region has 15 residues. Here the CDR3 DNA reads TGTGCCAGCAGTCCCGCTGGACAGGCCGGTGAAAAACTGTTTTTT. Translated, it gives CASSPAGQAGEKLFF.

This chain connects TRBV5-1 to TRBJ2-5; D is unresolved. In germline, CDR1 is SGHRS, CDR2 YFSETQ. The CDR3 is 16 amino acids. Trimming took 4 bases from V and 5 from J, leaving 21 bases between them. Here the CDR3 reads CASSVGNGVQEETQYF. The CDR3 bases are TGCGCCAGCAGCGTGGGGAATGGGGTGCAGGAGGAGACCCAGTACTTC.

This chain connects TRBV18 to TRBJ2-5, with 7 positions matching TRBD1. Germline CDR1 reads KGHSH; CDR2 reads LQKENI. This CDR3 is 14 amino acids long. Trimming at V came to 5 bases and at J to 5 bases, leaving 8 bases not matched to a gene. CDR3: CASSSQGVGETQYF. The CDR3 DNA sequence: TGTGCCAGCTCATCTCAGGGGGTCGGCGAGACCCAGTACTTC.

The V call is TRBV12-5, the J call TRBJ1-6, with TRBD1 identical over 7 bases. The germline V gene has CDR1 LGHNT and CDR2 FRNRAP. The ends lost 0 bases at V and 10 bases at J; junction bases unmatched: 12. The CDR3 runs 17 residues. CDR3 amino acids: CASGLVRGQAAESPLHF. CDR3 nucleotide sequence: TGTGCTAGTGGTTTGGTAAGAGGACAGGCCGCCGAGTCACCCCTCCACTTT. The full variable domain, rest sourced from reference TRBV12-5 and TRBJ1-6, is DARVTQTPRHKVTEMGQEVTMRCQPILGHNTVFWYRQTMMQGLELLAYFRNRAPLDDSGMPKDRFSAEMPDATLATLKIQPSEPRDSAVYFCASGLVRGQAAESPLHFGNGTRLTVT.